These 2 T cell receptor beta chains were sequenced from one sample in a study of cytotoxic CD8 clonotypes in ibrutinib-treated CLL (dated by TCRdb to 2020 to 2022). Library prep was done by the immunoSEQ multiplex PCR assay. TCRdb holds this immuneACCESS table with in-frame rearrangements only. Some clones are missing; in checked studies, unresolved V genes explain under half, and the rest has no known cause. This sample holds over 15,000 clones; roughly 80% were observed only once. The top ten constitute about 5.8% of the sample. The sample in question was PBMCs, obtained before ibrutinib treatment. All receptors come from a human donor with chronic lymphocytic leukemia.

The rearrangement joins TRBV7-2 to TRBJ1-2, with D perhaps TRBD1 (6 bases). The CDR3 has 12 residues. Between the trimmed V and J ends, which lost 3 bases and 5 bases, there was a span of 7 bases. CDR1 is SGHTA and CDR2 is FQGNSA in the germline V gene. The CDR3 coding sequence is TGTGCCAGCAGCTTGGACAGATATGGCTACACCTTC. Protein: CASSLDRYGYTF. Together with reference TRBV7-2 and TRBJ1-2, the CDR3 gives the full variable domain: GAGVSQSPSNKVTEKGKDVELRCDPISGHTALYWYRQSLGQGLEFLIYFQGNSAPDKSGLPSDRFSAERTGGSVSTLTIQRTQQEDSAVYLCASSLDRYGYTFGSGTRLTVV.

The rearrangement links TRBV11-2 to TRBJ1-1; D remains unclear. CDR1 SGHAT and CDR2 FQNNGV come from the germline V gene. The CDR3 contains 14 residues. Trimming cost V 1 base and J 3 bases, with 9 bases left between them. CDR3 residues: CASSLAGSHTEAFF. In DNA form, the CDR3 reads TGTGCCAGCAGCTTAGCTGGGAGTCACACTGAAGCTTTCTTT.